These T cell receptor beta chains were read from a single sample in a study of CD8+ T cells in alopecia areata. Data came from immunoSEQ multiplex PCR; TCRdb stores just in-frame clones and leaves some out. The data show 45,000 to 70,000 clones, around 97% seen once. Sequenced here: CD8+ T cells sorted from blood, sampled at week 0. The receptors originated from a human donor with alopecia areata. Both conserved end residues are part of each CDR3. The order of the fields is CDR3 DNA, CDR3 protein, D gene, CDR3 length, V gene, J gene, clone size. A D gene is named only where the DNA matches it firmly. Expanded clones get a size class; other rows say once, few or many, or leave the size out.

cdr3_nt: TGCGCCAGCAGCCAAGATCAAGGGAATATTAACTATGGCTACACCTTC; cdr3_aa: CASSQDQGNINYGYTF; d_call: -; cdr3_length: 16; v_call: TRBV4-1; j_call: TRBJ1-2; clone_size: -
cdr3_nt: TGTGCCAGCAGTTTAGCGTACGGGGGGACCCAGTACTTC; cdr3_aa: CASSLAYGGTQYF; d_call: -; cdr3_length: 13; v_call: TRBV27; j_call: TRBJ2-5; clone_size: -
cdr3_nt: TGTGCCAGCAGTTTATCCCCTTCTTCACCCCTCCACTTT; cdr3_aa: CASSLSPSSPLHF; d_call: -; cdr3_length: 13; v_call: TRBV27; j_call: TRBJ1-6; clone_size: -
cdr3_nt: TGTGCCAGCAGCTTAATCAGGGCCGACGAGCAGTACTTC; cdr3_aa: CASSLIRADEQYF; d_call: -; cdr3_length: 13; v_call: TRBV7-9; j_call: TRBJ2-7; clone_size: -
cdr3_nt: TGCGCCAGCAGCGGGACGGGGGGGATGTACAATGAGCAGTTCTTC; cdr3_aa: CASSGTGGMYNEQFF; d_call: TRBD2; cdr3_length: 15; v_call: TRBV4-1; j_call: TRBJ2-1; clone_size: -
cdr3_nt: TGCAGCGAAGGAAGTGGCACAGATACGCAGTATTTT; cdr3_aa: CSEGSGTDTQYF; d_call: -; cdr3_length: 12; v_call: TRBV29-1; j_call: TRBJ2-3; clone_size: -
cdr3_nt: TGTGCCAGCAGTTTATCTAGAAACTACGAGCAGTACTTC; cdr3_aa: CASSLSRNYEQYF; d_call: -; cdr3_length: 13; v_call: TRBV27; j_call: TRBJ2-7; clone_size: few
cdr3_nt: TGTGCCACCCGCGGCGGGACAGGCGTTAACGAAGCTTTCTTT; cdr3_aa: CATRGGTGVNEAFF; d_call: TRBD1; cdr3_length: 14; v_call: TRBV19; j_call: TRBJ1-1; clone_size: -
cdr3_nt: TGCGCCAGCAGCTTGCCAGGGGAGAACACTGAAGCTTTCTTT; cdr3_aa: CASSLPGENTEAFF; d_call: -; cdr3_length: 14; v_call: TRBV5-1; j_call: TRBJ1-1; clone_size: -
cdr3_nt: TGTGCCAGCAGCTTATTAGGGGGCACAGATACGCAGTATTTT; cdr3_aa: CASSLLGGTDTQYF; d_call: -; cdr3_length: 14; v_call: TRBV7-9; j_call: TRBJ2-3; clone_size: -
cdr3_nt: TGCGCCAGCAGTCGGGGGGGACAATATAGCAATCAGCCCCAGCATTTT; cdr3_aa: CASSRGGQYSNQPQHF; d_call: -; cdr3_length: 16; v_call: TRBV23-1; j_call: TRBJ1-5; clone_size: once
cdr3_nt: TGTGCCTGGAGCGAGCAGGTAAATCAGCCCCAGCATTTT; cdr3_aa: CAWSEQVNQPQHF; d_call: -; cdr3_length: 13; v_call: TRBV30; j_call: TRBJ1-5; clone_size: -
cdr3_nt: TGTGCCACCAGCAGCGACAGGGCTTATAATTCACCCCTCCACTTT; cdr3_aa: CATSSDRAYNSPLHF; d_call: TRBD1; cdr3_length: 15; v_call: TRBV15; j_call: TRBJ1-6; clone_size: -
cdr3_nt: TGTGCCAGCAGTTACGGGGGTACCACAGATACGCAGTATTTT; cdr3_aa: CASSYGGTTDTQYF; d_call: -; cdr3_length: 14; v_call: TRBV6-5; j_call: TRBJ2-3; clone_size: once
cdr3_nt: TGTGCCAGCAGCGTAAGGGTGGCCCTGGCCAATCAGCCCCAGCATTTT; cdr3_aa: CASSVRVALANQPQHF; d_call: -; cdr3_length: 16; v_call: TRBV9; j_call: TRBJ1-5; clone_size: -
cdr3_nt: TGTGCCAGCAGCTCGGGGTATTGGGACGGTGAGCAGTTCTTC; cdr3_aa: CASSSGYWDGEQFF; d_call: -; cdr3_length: 14; v_call: TRBV11-3; j_call: TRBJ2-1; clone_size: -
cdr3_nt: TGCGCCAGCAGCCACTTAGCGGGGGCCATACCCTACGAGCAGTACTTC; cdr3_aa: CASSHLAGAIPYEQYF; d_call: TRBD2; cdr3_length: 16; v_call: TRBV4-3; j_call: TRBJ2-7; clone_size: -
cdr3_nt: TGTGCCAGCAGCCCGCGGGACAGAAGAAACGAGCAGTACTTC; cdr3_aa: CASSPRDRRNEQYF; d_call: -; cdr3_length: 14; v_call: TRBV7-9; j_call: TRBJ2-7; clone_size: -
cdr3_nt: TGTGCCAGCAGTTTCCTCGGGACAGGAGGCAATCAGCCCCAGCATTTT; cdr3_aa: CASSFLGTGGNQPQHF; d_call: TRBD1; cdr3_length: 16; v_call: TRBV27; j_call: TRBJ1-5; clone_size: -
cdr3_nt: TGCGCCAGCAGCCCTGCGTTGGCCGTGGCCAATGAGCAGTTCTTC; cdr3_aa: CASSPALAVANEQFF; d_call: -; cdr3_length: 15; v_call: TRBV4-1; j_call: TRBJ2-1; clone_size: -
cdr3_nt: TGTGCCAGCAGCCAAGAAGCGGGGGCCGGCACAGATACGCAGTATTTT; cdr3_aa: CASSQEAGAGTDTQYF; d_call: TRBD2; cdr3_length: 16; v_call: TRBV4-2; j_call: TRBJ2-3; clone_size: -
cdr3_nt: TGTGCCAGCAGCGTGGACAGGGGCTCCTACAATGAGCAGTTCTTC; cdr3_aa: CASSVDRGSYNEQFF; d_call: TRBD1; cdr3_length: 15; v_call: TRBV6-6; j_call: TRBJ2-1; clone_size: -
cdr3_nt: TGCGCCAGCACCCCGGAAGTAGCCTCTAGCACAGATACGCAGTATTTT; cdr3_aa: CASTPEVASSTDTQYF; d_call: -; cdr3_length: 16; v_call: TRBV5-1; j_call: TRBJ2-3; clone_size: -
cdr3_nt: TGTGCCAGCAGCTTGGGCCCGCACTGGACTAGCGGGGGGGGATGGCAGTTCTTC; cdr3_aa: CASSLGPHWTSGGGWQFF; d_call: TRBD2; cdr3_length: 18; v_call: TRBV5-4; j_call: TRBJ2-1; clone_size: once
cdr3_nt: TGTGCCAGCAGTTGGTTGGCCAGCCACAATGAGCAGTTCTTC; cdr3_aa: CASSWLASHNEQFF; d_call: -; cdr3_length: 14; v_call: TRBV27; j_call: TRBJ2-1; clone_size: -
cdr3_nt: TGTGCCAGCCGCTGGGGGCAGGGATGGACTGAAGCTTTCTTT; cdr3_aa: CASRWGQGWTEAFF; d_call: -; cdr3_length: 14; v_call: TRBV13; j_call: TRBJ1-1; clone_size: -